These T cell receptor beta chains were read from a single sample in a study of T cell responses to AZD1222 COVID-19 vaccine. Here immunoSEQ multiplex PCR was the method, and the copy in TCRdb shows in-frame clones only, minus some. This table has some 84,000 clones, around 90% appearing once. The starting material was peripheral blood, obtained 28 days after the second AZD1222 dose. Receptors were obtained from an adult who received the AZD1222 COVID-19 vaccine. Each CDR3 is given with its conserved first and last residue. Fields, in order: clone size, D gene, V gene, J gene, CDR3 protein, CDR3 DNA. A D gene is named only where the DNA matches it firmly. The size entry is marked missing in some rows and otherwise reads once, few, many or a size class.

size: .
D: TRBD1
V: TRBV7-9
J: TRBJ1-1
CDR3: CASSPGQGLTTEAFF
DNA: TGTGCCAGCAGCCCGGGACAGGGGTTAACGACTGAAGCTTTCTTT

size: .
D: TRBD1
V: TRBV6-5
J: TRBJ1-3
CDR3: CASSLDRGYSGNTIYF
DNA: TGTGCCAGCAGTTTAGACAGGGGGTACTCTGGAAACACCATATATTTT

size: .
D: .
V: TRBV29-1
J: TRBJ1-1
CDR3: CSVRAVTEAFF
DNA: TGCAGCGTTCGAGCAGTCACTGAAGCTTTCTTT

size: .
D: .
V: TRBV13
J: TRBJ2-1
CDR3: CASSLRTGYNEQFF
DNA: TGTGCCAGCAGCTTAAGGACGGGCTACAATGAGCAGTTCTTC

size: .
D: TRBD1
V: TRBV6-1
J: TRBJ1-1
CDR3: CASSEQGADTEAFF
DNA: TGTGCCAGCAGTGAACAGGGGGCGGACACTGAAGCTTTCTTT

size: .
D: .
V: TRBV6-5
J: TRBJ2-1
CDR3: CASSTGLDYNEQFF
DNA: TGTGCCAGCAGTACGGGGCTGGACTACAATGAGCAGTTCTTC

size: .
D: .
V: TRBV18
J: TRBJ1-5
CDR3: CASSPLGVLGNQPQHF
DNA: TGTGCCAGCTCACCACTGGGGGTCCTGGGCAATCAGCCCCAGCATTTT

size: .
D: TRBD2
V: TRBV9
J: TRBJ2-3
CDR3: CASSVASRGGDTQYF
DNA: TGTGCCAGCAGCGTAGCTAGCCGGGGGGGAGATACGCAGTATTTT

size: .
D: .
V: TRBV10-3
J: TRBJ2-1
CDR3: CAISESPGLGNPEQFF
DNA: TGTGCCATCAGTGAGTCACCGGGACTTGGAAACCCCGAGCAGTTCTTC

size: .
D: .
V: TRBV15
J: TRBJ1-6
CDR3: CATSRDPPWAGNSPLHF
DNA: TGTGCCACCAGCAGAGATCCTCCCTGGGCCGGTAATTCACCCCTCCACTTT

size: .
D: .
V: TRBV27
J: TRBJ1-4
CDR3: CASSSRGVNEKLFF
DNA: TGTGCCAGCAGCAGCAGGGGTGTTAACGAAAAACTGTTTTTT

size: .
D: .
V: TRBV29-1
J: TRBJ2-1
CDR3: CSLLNLAYEQFF
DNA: TGCAGCCTGTTAAATCTAGCCTATGAGCAGTTCTTC

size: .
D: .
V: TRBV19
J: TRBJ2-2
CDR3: CASSIVENTGELFF
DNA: TGTGCCAGTAGTATAGTGGAAAACACCGGGGAGCTGTTTTTT

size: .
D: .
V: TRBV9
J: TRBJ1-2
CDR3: CASSVTPAGDNTAYGYTF
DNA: TGTGCCAGCAGCGTTACCCCGGCCGGAGACAATACGGCCTATGGCTACACCTTC

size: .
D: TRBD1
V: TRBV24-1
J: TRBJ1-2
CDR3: CATSAGTDYGYTF
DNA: TGTGCCACCAGCGCCGGGACAGACTATGGCTACACCTTC

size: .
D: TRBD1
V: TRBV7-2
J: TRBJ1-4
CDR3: CASSTGQGGEKLFF
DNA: TGTGCCAGCAGCACGGGACAGGGAGGCGAAAAACTGTTTTTT

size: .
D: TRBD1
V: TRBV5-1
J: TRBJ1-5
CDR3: CASSLGQGDQPQHF
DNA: TGCGCCAGCAGCTTAGGACAGGGGGATCAGCCCCAGCATTTT

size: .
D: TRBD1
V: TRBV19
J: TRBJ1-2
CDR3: CASTRQGLNNYGYTF
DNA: TGTGCCAGTACCCGACAGGGATTGAATAACTATGGCTACACCTTC

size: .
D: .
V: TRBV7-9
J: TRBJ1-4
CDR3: CASSPRPLGTNEKLFF
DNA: TGTGCCAGCAGCCCCCGACCCCTAGGGACTAATGAAAAACTGTTTTTT

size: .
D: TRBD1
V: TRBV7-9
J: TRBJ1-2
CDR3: CASKKGADYGYTF
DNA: TGTGCCAGCAAAAAGGGGGCGGACTATGGCTACACCTTC

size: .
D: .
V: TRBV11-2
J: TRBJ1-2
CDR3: CASSLVSGGSYGYTF
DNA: TGTGCCAGCAGCTTAGTATCCGGGGGAAGCTATGGCTACACCTTC

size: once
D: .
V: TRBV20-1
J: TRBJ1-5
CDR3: CSASKGFGNQPQHF
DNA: TGCAGTGCTAGTAAGGGGTTCGGCAATCAGCCCCAGCATTTT